The clone carrying this T cell receptor (beta chain) was recorded only once. Its matching antigen is unknown. 13 Jbeta primers and 60 Vbeta primers were used for the PCR. Assay used: immunoSEQ multiplex PCR; TCRdb lists only in-frame clones, some missing. The table includes 110,000 or so clones, about 80% detected once. Healthy bone marrow donors supplied every sample. This sample is part of a study of cytomegalovirus exposure and HLA in healthy donors. Study details: Of around 410 genotyped donors, roughly 81% grouped in the Caucasian-associated ancestry cluster.

Overall study results and limits: Within an earlier analysis, most TCR beta V segments proved productive either about 90% or about 30% of the time.

CDR1 is SGHVS and CDR2 is FQNEAQ in the germline V gene. V gave up 2 bases and J gave up 6 bases, with 19 bases separating them. This CDR3 comprises 16 residues. This chain connects TRBV7-8 to TRBJ1-1, with a weak D call TRBD1 (6 bases). The TCR was taken from a man aged 50 or older in good health and CMV-seropositive. Sequencing was performed on PBMCs. The CDR3: CASSLTRGRGMAEAFF. The CDR3 DNA sequence: TGTGCCAGCAGCTTAACCAGGGGCAGGGGAATGGCTGAAGCTTTCTTT.